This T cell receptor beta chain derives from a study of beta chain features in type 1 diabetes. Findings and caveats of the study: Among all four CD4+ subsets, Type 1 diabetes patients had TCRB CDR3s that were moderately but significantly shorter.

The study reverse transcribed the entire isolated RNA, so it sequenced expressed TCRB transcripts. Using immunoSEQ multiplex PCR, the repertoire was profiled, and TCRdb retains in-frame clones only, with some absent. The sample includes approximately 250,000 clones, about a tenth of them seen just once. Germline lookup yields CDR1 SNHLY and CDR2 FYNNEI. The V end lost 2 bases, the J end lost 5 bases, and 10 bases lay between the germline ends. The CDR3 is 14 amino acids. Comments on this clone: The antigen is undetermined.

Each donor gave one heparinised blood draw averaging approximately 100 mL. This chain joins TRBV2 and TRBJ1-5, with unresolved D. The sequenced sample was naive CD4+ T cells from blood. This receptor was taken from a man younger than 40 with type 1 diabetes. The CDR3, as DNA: TGTGCCAGCAGTGAACGGGGTCGTCATCAGCCCCAGCATTTT. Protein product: CASSERGRHQPQHF.